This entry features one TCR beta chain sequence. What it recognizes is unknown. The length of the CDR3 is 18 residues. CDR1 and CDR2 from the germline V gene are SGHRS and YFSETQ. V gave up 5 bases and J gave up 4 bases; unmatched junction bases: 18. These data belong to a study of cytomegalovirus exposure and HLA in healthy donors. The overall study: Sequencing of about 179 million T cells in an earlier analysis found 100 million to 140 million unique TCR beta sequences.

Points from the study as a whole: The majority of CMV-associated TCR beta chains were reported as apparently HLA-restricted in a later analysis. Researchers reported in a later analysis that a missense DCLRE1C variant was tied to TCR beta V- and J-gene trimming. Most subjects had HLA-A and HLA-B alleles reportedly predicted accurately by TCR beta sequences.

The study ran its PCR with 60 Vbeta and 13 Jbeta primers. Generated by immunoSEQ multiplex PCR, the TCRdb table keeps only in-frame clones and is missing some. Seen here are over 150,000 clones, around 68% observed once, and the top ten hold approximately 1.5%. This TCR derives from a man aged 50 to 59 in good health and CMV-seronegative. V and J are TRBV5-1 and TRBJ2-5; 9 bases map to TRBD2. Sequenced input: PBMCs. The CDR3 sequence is CASSKKWSGGLEGETQYF. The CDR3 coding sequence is TGCGCCAGCAGTAAAAAATGGAGCGGGGGGTTGGAAGGAGAGACCCAGTACTTC.